What follows are 8 T cell receptor beta chains derived from one specimen sequenced in a study of T cell changes during pregnancy in multiple sclerosis. Assay used: immunoSEQ multiplex PCR; TCRdb lists only in-frame clones, some missing. The profile shows 29,000 or so clones, around nine tenths of them singletons. The source was CD8+ T cells from peripheral blood mononuclear cells, collected before pregnancy. The receptors shown here come from a female donor with multiple sclerosis, enrolled in a pregnancy study.

The chain recombines TRBV19 with TRBJ2-7, with TRBD2 matching 8 bases. The germline V gene encodes CDR1 LNHDA and CDR2 SQIVND (reference sequence). V was clipped by 3 bases and J by 1 base; unmatched bases: 5. The CDR3 runs to 15 residues. The CDR3: CASSIWRGVSYEQYF. For the CDR3, the DNA is TGTGCCAGTAGTATCTGGCGGGGGGTTTCCTACGAGCAGTACTTC.

The table lists this clone with a count of one. The CDR3 loop is CASSIGTGARQPQHF. CDR3 nucleotide sequence: TGTGCCAGCAGTATCGGGACAGGGGCTCGTCAGCCCCAGCATTTT. The chain recombines TRBV6-1 with TRBJ1-5; TRBD1 matches at 10 bases. The germline CDR1 and CDR2 sequences are MNHNS and SASEGT. Unmatched junction bases numbered 7, after V lost 5 bases and J lost 6 bases. The CDR3 loop spans 15 amino acids.

The table lists this clone with a count of one. The chain recombines TRBV5-5 with TRBJ2-7; no clear D gene. V lost 2 bases and J lost 7, with 7 bases in between. CDR3 size: 11 residues. The germline gives CDR1 SGHKS, CDR2 YYEKEE (reference sequence). The CDR3 DNA reads as TGTGCCAGCAGCTTCAGGTATGAGCAGTACTTC. Translated: CASSFRYEQYF.

As for this clone: Different DNA sequences within this sample yield the same CDR3. V usage is TRBV27 and J usage is TRBJ2-7, with 8 bases fitting TRBD1. Germline-derived CDR1 and CDR2 are MNHEY and SMNVEV (reference sequence). CDR3 length: 14 residues. The ends lost 3 bases at V and 4 bases at J; junction bases unmatched: 5. The CDR3 here is CASSFGQGSYEQYF. CDR3 sequence (DNA): TGTGCCAGCAGTTTCGGACAGGGTTCTTACGAGCAGTACTTC.

The chain recombines TRBV10-3 with TRBJ1-4; a possible D gene is TRBD1 (6 bases). This CDR3 contains 16 residues. Germline CDR1 and CDR2: ENHRY and SYGVKD. V shed 3 bases and J shed 7 bases, with 18 bases lying between them. The CDR3 sequence is CAISDRQAPGSEKLFF. The CDR3 nucleotides read TGTGCCATCAGTGATCGACAGGCGCCGGGCAGTGAAAAACTGTTTTTT.

V usage is TRBV5-5 and J usage is TRBJ2-5; perhaps TRBD2 as D (6 bases). The germline CDR1 and CDR2 sequences are SGHKS and YYEKEE (reference sequence). The CDR3 totals 15 residues. Trimming removed 4 bases from V and 4 bases from J, with 17 bases in between. CDR3 DNA sequence: TGTGCCAGCAGCCCCCCGCTCGGAGGGCGAGAGACCCAGTACTTC. It yields the protein CASSPPLGGRETQYF. The whole variable domain, remainder taken from reference TRBV5-5 and TRBJ2-5, is DAGVTQSPTHLIKTRGQQVTLRCSPISGHKSVSWYQQVLGQGPQFIFQYYEKEERGRGNFPDRFSARQFPNYSSELNVNALLLGDSALYLCASSPPLGGRETQYFGPGTRLLVL.

V gene TRBV7-9 combines with J gene TRBJ2-1; the match to TRBD1 covers 7 bases. V trimming: 5 bases; J trimming: 5 bases; junction bases outside the gene matches: 18. The CDR3 has 18 residues. Germline V gene data show CDR1 as SEHNR and CDR2 as FQNEAQ (reference sequence). The CDR3 sequence: CASSQATFTGEHHNEQFF. The CDR3 DNA follows: TGTGCCAGCAGCCAAGCGACTTTTACAGGGGAGCACCACAATGAGCAGTTCTTC.

A single count supports this clone. The V and J genes are TRBV7-8 and TRBJ1-1; a possible D gene is TRBD1 (6 bases). Germline CDR1 is SGHVS and CDR2 is FQNEAQ. Trimming removed 8 bases from V and 0 bases from J, with 19 bases in between. The CDR3 totals 16 residues. The CDR3 reads CASASPPGQMNTEAFF. In nucleotides, the CDR3 is TGTGCCAGCGCCTCTCCACCCGGACAGATGAACACTGAAGCTTTCTTT.